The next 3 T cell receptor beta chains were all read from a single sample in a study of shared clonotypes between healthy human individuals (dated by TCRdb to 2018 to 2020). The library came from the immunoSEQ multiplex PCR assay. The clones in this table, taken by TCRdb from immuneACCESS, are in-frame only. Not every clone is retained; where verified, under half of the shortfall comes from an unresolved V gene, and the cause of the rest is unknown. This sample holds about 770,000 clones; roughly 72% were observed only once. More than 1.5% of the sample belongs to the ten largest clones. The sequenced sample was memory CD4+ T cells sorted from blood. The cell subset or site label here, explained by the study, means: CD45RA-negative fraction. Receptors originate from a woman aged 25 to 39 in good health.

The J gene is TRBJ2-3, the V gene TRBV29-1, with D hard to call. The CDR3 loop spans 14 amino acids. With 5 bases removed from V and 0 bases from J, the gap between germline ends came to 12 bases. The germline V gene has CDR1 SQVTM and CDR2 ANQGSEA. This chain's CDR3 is CSVNRQPSTDTQYF. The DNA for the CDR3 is TGCAGCGTTAACAGACAACCGAGCACAGATACGCAGTATTTT.

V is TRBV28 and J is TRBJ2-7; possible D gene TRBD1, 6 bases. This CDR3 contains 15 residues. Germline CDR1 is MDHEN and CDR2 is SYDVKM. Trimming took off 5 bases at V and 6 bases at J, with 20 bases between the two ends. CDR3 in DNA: TGTGCCAGCAGTCCACAGGGTATCGGGTTGGGCGAGCAGTACTTC. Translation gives CASSPQGIGLGEQYF.

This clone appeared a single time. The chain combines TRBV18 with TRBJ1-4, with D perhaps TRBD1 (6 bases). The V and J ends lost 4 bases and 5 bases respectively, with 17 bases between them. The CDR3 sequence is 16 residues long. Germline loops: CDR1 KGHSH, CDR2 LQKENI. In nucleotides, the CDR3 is TGTGCCAGCTCACGAGGGGGTGGGGAGAAGAATGAAAAACTGTTTTTT. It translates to CASSRGGGEKNEKLFF.